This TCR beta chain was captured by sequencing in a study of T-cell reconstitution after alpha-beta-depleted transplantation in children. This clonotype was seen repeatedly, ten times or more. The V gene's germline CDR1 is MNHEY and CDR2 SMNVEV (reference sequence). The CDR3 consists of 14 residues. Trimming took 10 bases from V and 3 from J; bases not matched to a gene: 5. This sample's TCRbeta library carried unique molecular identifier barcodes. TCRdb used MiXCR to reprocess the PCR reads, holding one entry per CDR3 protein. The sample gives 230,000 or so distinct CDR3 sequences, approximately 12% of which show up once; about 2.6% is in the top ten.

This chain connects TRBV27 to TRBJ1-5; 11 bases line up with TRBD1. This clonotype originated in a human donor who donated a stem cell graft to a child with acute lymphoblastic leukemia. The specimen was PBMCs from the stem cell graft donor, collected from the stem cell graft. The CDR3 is CATGQGALNQPQHF. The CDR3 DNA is TGTGCCACAGGACAGGGGGCCCTCAATCAGCCCCAGCATTTT.